These 11 T cell receptor beta chains share one sample of origin, sequenced in a study of shared clonotypes between healthy human individuals (TCRdb year 2020). Library preparation used the immunoSEQ multiplex PCR assay. TCRdb holds this immuneACCESS table with in-frame rearrangements only. Some clones are missing; in checked studies, unresolved V genes explain under half, and the rest has no known cause. The sample includes about 490,000 clones, with 76% observed a single time. The ten biggest clones cover 10% to 15% of the sample. Sequencing was performed on PBMCs. Receptors originate from a woman in her thirties or forties in good health. Some clones in this sample may be carry-over from other donors' samples.

The V gene is TRBV4-1, the J gene TRBJ1-5, with 8 nucleotides matching TRBD1. J was trimmed by 1 base and V by 1 base; bases with no gene match: 6. The CDR3 runs 17 residues. Germline V gives CDR1 MGHRA, CDR2 YSYEKL. The CDR3 protein is CASSQAAGGLSNQPQHF. Here the CDR3 DNA reads TGCGCCAGCAGCCAAGCGGCAGGGGGCTTGAGCAATCAGCCCCAGCATTTT.

The rearrangement links TRBV10-3 to TRBJ2-1, with D possibly called TRBD1 or TRBD2 (5 bases each). V was pared by 10 bases and J by 0 bases, with 22 bases between. CDR1 is ENHRY and CDR2 is SYGVKD in the germline V gene. CDR3 length: 17 amino acids. The CDR3 reads CATKGPKDKSSYNEQFF. The CDR3 region has the DNA TGTGCCACGAAGGGACCGAAGGACAAGAGCTCCTACAATGAGCAGTTCTTC.

This clone was seen once. The chain uses TRBV2 and TRBJ2-7, with D possibly being TRBD1 (5 bases). The germline V and J ends were trimmed by 3 bases and 7 bases, with 16 bases remaining between them. This CDR3 comprises 14 residues. CDR1 is SNHLY, CDR2 FYNNEI, per germline. The CDR3 region is CASSDPSRVEEQYF. Written as DNA, the CDR3 is TGTGCCAGCAGTGACCCGTCCAGGGTCGAGGAGCAGTACTTC. Full variable domain (rest looked up from reference TRBV2 and TRBJ2-7): EPEVTQTPSHQVTQMGQEVILRCVPISNHLYFYWYRQILGQKVEFLVSFYNNEISEKSEIFDDQFSVERPDGSNFTLKIRSTKLEDSAMYFCASSDPSRVEEQYFGPGTRLTVT.

V gene TRBV30 combines with J gene TRBJ1-4, with D possibly matching TRBD1 (6 bases). The CDR3 sequence is 11 residues long. CDR1 GTSNPN and CDR2 SVGIG come from the germline V gene (reference sequence). Trimming removed 2 bases from V and 14 bases from J, with 12 bases in between. CDR3 residues: CAWSLGTTLFF. CDR3 coding DNA: TGTGCCTGGAGTCTCGGGACAACTCTGTTTTTT.

This clone was seen once. The genes are TRBV5-1 and TRBJ2-3, with a weak D call TRBD2 (6 bases). Germline loops: CDR1 SGHRS, CDR2 YFSETQ. Trimming took 0 bases from V and 4 from J, leaving 9 bases between them. The CDR3 is 14 residues long. CDR3 in DNA: TGCGCCAGCAGCTTGGTCGGGAGCGCAGATACGCAGTATTTT. Its translation is CASSLVGSADTQYF.

V gene TRBV6-1 combines with J gene TRBJ1-4, with D possibly matching TRBD1 (6 bases). Germline CDR1 reads MNHNS; CDR2 reads SASEGT. The CDR3 is made up of 16 amino acids. V lost 4 bases and J lost 10, with 22 bases in between. The DNA for the CDR3 is TGTGCCAGCAGTGGAGAGCTCACAGGGTTTTCCGGAAAACTGTTTTTT. Encoded protein: CASSGELTGFSGKLFF.

The chain recombines TRBV11-1 with TRBJ2-4; D is uncertain. The CDR3 spans 14 residues. Germline CDR1 and CDR2: SGHAT and FQDESV (reference sequence). V lost 4 bases, J lost 0 bases, and 7 bases lay in between. In DNA, the CDR3 is TGTGCCAGCAGCTACCGGCTAGCCAAAAACATTCAGTACTTC. Translating gives CASSYRLAKNIQYF.

This clone was observed a few times. The chain joins TRBV6-6 to TRBJ1-3; 9 positions match TRBD1. Losses at the gene ends were 6 bases for V and 2 bases for J; bases not matched to a gene: 5. The germline gives CDR1 MNHNY, CDR2 SVGAGI (reference sequence). This CDR3 comprises 15 residues. CDR3 region: CASSQTGGTGNTIYF. The CDR3 DNA is TGTGCCAGCAGCCAGACAGGGGGTACTGGAAACACCATATATTTT.

This clone was observed a single time. The chain links TRBV11-2 to TRBJ2-5; the D is unclear. CDR1 is SGHAT and CDR2 is FQNNGV in the germline V gene. CDR3 length: 15 amino acids. V was trimmed by 2 bases and J by 2 bases, leaving 12 bases between them. The CDR3 protein is CASSLFPPPQETQYF. CDR3 nucleotide sequence: TGTGCCAGCAGCTTATTTCCCCCACCTCAAGAGACCCAGTACTTC.

As DNA, the CDR3 is TGTGCCAGCTCACCCGGACTAGCGAGGACCGGGGAGCTGTTTTTT. This encodes CASSPGLARTGELFF. V is TRBV18 and J is TRBJ2-2; 9 positions match TRBD2. The CDR3 consists of 15 residues. Germline CDR1 KGHSH, CDR2 LQKENI. With V trimmed by 3 bases and J by 5 bases, 4 bases remained unmatched.

This clone occurred a few times. CDR3 nucleotide sequence: TGTGCCGGTTTTAAGGACTCTCCTACAGATGAGCAGTTCTTC. Its protein is CAGFKDSPTDEQFF. This rearrangement joins TRBV7-9 to TRBJ2-1, with D tentatively TRBD2 (5 bases). Deletions cut 11 bases from V and 8 bases from J, with 22 bases between. Germline CDR1 is SEHNR and CDR2 is FQNEAQ (reference sequence). The CDR3 is 14 residues long.